Listed below are T cell receptor beta chains from one sample, sequenced in a study of type 1 and type 2 diabetes patients. TCRdb reprocessed the multiplex PCR reads via MiXCR and lists one record per CDR3 protein. The sample has about 270,000 distinct CDR3 sequences; roughly 50% are singletons. The sample taken for sequencing was peripheral blood mononuclear cells (PBMCs). Receptors were obtained from a man aged 18 to 30 with type 2 diabetes. Both conserved end residues are trimmed from each CDR3. Fields, in order: V gene, clone size, CDR3 protein. Clone size is stated in some rows and not others, as once, few, many or a class when expanded.

TRBV29-1 | few | SVEVAGGYGYT
TRBV4-1 | . | ASSHYRDPGEETQY
TRBV5-1 | . | ASSSSASGRAKNIQY
TRBV28 | . | ASRGGARAF
TRBV19 | . | ASSIGRQDSNQPQH
TRBV19 | few | ASSGQGRGGELF
TRBV12-3/TRBV12-4 | few | ASSIWASPLH
TRBV6-2/TRBV6-3 | few | ASRSSGVAGELF
TRBV7-8 | . | ASSYRLGREQY
TRBV12-3/TRBV12-4 | . | ASGSAWGAGELF
TRBV20-1 | . | SASPRGPLDTEAF
TRBV7-6 | . | ASSLETMGNTGELF
TRBV6-4 | . | ASSDTGGADTQY
TRBV5-1 | . | ASSPGTQNSYNSPLH
TRBV27 | . | ASSLLSGGEQY
TRBV7-2 | many | ASSQGAYYGYT
TRBV28 | few | ASHGQGFEQY
TRBV15 | few | ATSFDATNEKLF
TRBV7-2 | . | AWSAGSNQPQH
TRBV24-1 | . | ATSNRDSLSDTQY
TRBV7-8 | . | ASSSTPGTGTHYGYT
TRBV12-5 | . | ASAIETSEAF
TRBV6-6 | . | ASSRPGQYYEQY